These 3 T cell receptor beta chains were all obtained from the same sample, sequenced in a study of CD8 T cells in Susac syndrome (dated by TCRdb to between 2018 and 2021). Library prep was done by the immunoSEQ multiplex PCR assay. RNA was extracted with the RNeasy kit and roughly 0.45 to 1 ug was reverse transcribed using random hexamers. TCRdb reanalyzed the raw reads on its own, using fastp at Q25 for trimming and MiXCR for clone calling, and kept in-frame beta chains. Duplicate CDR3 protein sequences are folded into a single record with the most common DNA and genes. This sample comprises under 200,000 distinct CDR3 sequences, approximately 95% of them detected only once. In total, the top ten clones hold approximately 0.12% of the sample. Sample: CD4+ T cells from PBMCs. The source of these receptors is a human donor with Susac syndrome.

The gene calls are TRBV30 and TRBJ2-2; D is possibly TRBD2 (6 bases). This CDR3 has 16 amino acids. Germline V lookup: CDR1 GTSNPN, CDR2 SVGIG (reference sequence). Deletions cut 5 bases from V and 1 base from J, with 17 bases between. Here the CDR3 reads CAWRPTSPWNTGELFF. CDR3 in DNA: TGTGCCTGGCGACCGACTAGTCCTTGGAACACCGGGGAGCTGTTTTTT.

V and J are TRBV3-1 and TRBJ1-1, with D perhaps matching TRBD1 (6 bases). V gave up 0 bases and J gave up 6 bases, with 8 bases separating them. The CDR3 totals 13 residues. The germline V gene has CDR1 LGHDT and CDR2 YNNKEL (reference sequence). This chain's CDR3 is CASSQEGAPEAFF. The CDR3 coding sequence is TGTGCCAGCAGCCAAGAGGGGGCGCCTGAAGCTTTCTTT.

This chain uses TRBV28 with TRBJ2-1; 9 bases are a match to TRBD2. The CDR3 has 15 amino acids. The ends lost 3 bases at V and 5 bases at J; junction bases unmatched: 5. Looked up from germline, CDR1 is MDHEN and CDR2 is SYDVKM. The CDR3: CASSFWSSGNNEQFF. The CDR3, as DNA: TGTGCCAGCAGTTTTTGGTCTAGCGGGAACAATGAGCAGTTCTTC. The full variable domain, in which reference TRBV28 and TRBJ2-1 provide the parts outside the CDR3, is DVKVTQSSRYLVKRTGEKVFLECVQDMDHENMFWYRQDPGLGLRLIYFSYDVKMKEKGDIPEGYSVSREKKERFSLILESASTNQTSMYLCASSFWSSGNNEQFFGPGTRLTVL.